This TCR beta chain was retrieved from a study of blood T cell repertoires in COVID-19. Study-wide background: From T cells, B-cell-depleted T cells, or PBMCs came the material, which was cDNA or gDNA.

Followed over time, Seattle patients had been enrolled while infection was active. On this clone: The junction departs from germline at one end; a sequencing error may be responsible.

Original data processing: Amplification with reference gene primers provided the estimates of nucleated cell counts. The assay was immunoSEQ multiplex PCR, and TCRdb's table has in-frame clones only and misses some. V and J calls and clone size are given by that table; D and trimming were obtained from the DNA. The data show some 220,000 clones, with 82% seen just once and roughly 5.5% held by the top ten. The sequenced material came from peripheral blood. This clonotype was sampled from a woman in her 70s with COVID-19, enrolled during active disease.

CDR3 nucleotide sequence: TGTGCCAGCAGCCTAACTAGCGGTGGAGAGACCCAGTACTTC. Translated: CASSLTSGGETQYF. The chain couples TRBV7-3 to TRBJ2-5, with TRBD2 matching over 8 bases. Per the germline V gene, CDR1 is SGHTA and CDR2 is FQGTGA. This CDR3 is built from 14 residues.